This T cell receptor (beta chain) was retrieved from a study of response to subunit inactivated influenza vaccine. Study results and caveats: Each seasonal influenza vaccination, the authors suggested, recruits few new T cells.

TCRdb recomputed calls from the RT-PCR reads with MiXCR, one row per CDR3 protein. The data show about 780,000 distinct CDR3 sequences, less than 20% seen once. Trimming took off 0 bases at V and 5 bases at J, with 11 bases between the two ends. Germline CDR1 is SEHNR and CDR2 is FQNEAQ (reference sequence). The CDR3 runs 14 residues. Worth noting for this clonotype: Its cognate antigen is unknown.

The source was PBMCs from blood, collected more than 4 days after vaccination. This chain connects TRBV7-9 to TRBJ2-7; D unresolved. This TCR derives from a man between 45 and 60 years old who received an inactivated influenza vaccine. CDR3 sequence reads: CASSLAVLGHEQYF. The CDR3 DNA is TGTGCCAGCAGCTTAGCTGTCTTGGGCCACGAGCAGTACTTC.